Listed below are T cell receptor beta chains from one sample, sequenced in a study of T cells in Graves' hyperthyroidism and ophthalmopathy. TCRdb re-called the multiplex PCR reads with MiXCR, one entry per CDR3 protein. The sample records more than 600,000 distinct CDR3 sequences, about 16% being singletons. Material: blood. Receptor source: a man between 18 and 29 years old with Graves' hyperthyroidism. Both conserved end residues are part of each CDR3. Each record gives: V gene, CDR3 length, J gene, clone size, D gene, CDR3 DNA, CDR3 protein. D genes are given only for firm matches. Part of the rows lack a size; the others show once, few, many or a class for expanded clones.

>TRBV20-1|15|TRBJ1-5|few|-
TGCAGTGCTATAGATCGCGGGGGACCAAATCAGCCCCAGCATTTT
CSAIDRGGPNQPQHF
>TRBV28|15|TRBJ2-2|many|TRBD1
TGTGCCAGCAGTAGCCGGGACAGGGGCACCGGGGAGCTGTTTTTT
CASSSRDRGTGELFF
>TRBV20-1|16|TRBJ2-7|-|TRBD2
TGCAGTGCTAGGCGGCTAGCGGGAGTGTCAGGGTACGAGCAGTACTTC
CSARRLAGVSGYEQYF
>TRBV7-9|15|TRBJ2-1|few|TRBD2
TGTGCCAGCAGGCAAGCTAGCGGGAGTTACAATGAGCAGTTCTTC
CASRQASGSYNEQFF
>TRBV19|15|TRBJ1-1|-|-
TGTGCCAGTAGTCAGCCCAATTCGTTTAACACTGAAGCTTTCTTT
CASSQPNSFNTEAFF
>TRBV20-1|15|TRBJ1-5|few|-
TGCAGTGCTAGAGATTCGGGGAGACGCGATCAGCCCCAGCATTTT
CSARDSGRRDQPQHF
>TRBV24-1|12|TRBJ1-1|many|-
TGTGCCACCAGTGATTCGAACACTGAAGCTTTCTTT
CATSDSNTEAFF
>TRBV5-5|15|TRBJ1-3|-|-
TGTGCCAGCAGCTTCGGAGGGGGACGGGGAAACACCATATATTTT
CASSFGGGRGNTIYF
>TRBV2|18|TRBJ2-1|few|TRBD2
TGTGCCAGCACGACTAGCGGGACCAGGGGGGGCTCCTACAATGAGCAGTTCTTC
CASTTSGTRGGSYNEQFF
>TRBV2|14|TRBJ1-4|few|-
TGTGCCAGCCGGACGCGGAGGGCTAATGAAAAACTGTTTTTT
CASRTRRANEKLFF
>TRBV2|13|TRBJ1-1|few|-
TGTGCCAGCGGGTGGGGGAGGAACACTGAAGCTTTCTTT
CASGWGRNTEAFF
>TRBV7-3|15|TRBJ2-2|many|TRBD1
TGTGCCAGCAGCTTAAGTTTAACAGGGGCCGGGGAGCTGTTTTTT
CASSLSLTGAGELFF
>TRBV3-1|15|TRBJ2-7|many|TRBD2
TGTGCCAGCAGCCAAGGCGGGGGGAACGACATCGTGCAGTACTTC
CASSQGGGNDIVQYF
>TRBV7-8|20|TRBJ2-1|-|TRBD2
TGTGCCAGCAGCTTAGAATCTCGGGTAGCGGGAGATGGGTCCTACAATGAGCAGTTCTTC
CASSLESRVAGDGSYNEQFF
>TRBV14|13|TRBJ2-5|-|-
TGTGCCAGCAGCCGGGATGTTTGGGAGACCCAGTACTTC
CASSRDVWETQYF
>TRBV10-3|12|TRBJ1-5|-|-
TGTGCCATCAGTGGACCCAATCAGCCCCAGCATTTT
CAISGPNQPQHF
>TRBV4-3|15|TRBJ1-2|few|TRBD1
TGCGCCAGCAGCCTTTTACAGACAGGGGCCTATGGCTACACCTTC
CASSLLQTGAYGYTF